Following are 9 T cell receptor beta chains from one sample sequenced in a study of blood T cell repertoires in COVID-19. Clones were sequenced by immunoSEQ multiplex PCR, and TCRdb holds only the in-frame ones, with some missing. In the table there are around 76,000 clones, roughly four fifths of which are singletons. The sequencing input was peripheral blood. The receptors derive from a woman older than 75 with active or convalescent COVID-19.

CDR3 in DNA: TGCGCCAGCAGCCCATGGCCAGGGGGCTCCTACAATGAGCAGTTCTTC. Residues: CASSPWPGGSYNEQFF. V usage is TRBV10-2 and J usage is TRBJ2-1; TRBD1 aligns across 7 bases. The V segment lost 6 bases and the J segment 0 bases; nucleotides outside the gene matches: 8. The CDR3 is 16 residues long. Germline V lookup: CDR1 WSHSY, CDR2 SAAADI.

The V and J genes are TRBV11-2 and TRBJ2-4; D unresolved. Germline-derived CDR1 and CDR2 are SGHAT and FQNNGV. With 1 base removed from V and 7 bases from J, the gap between germline ends came to 8 bases. The CDR3 has 13 amino acids. The CDR3 DNA is TGTGCCAGCAGCTTAGGAGTAACTAACATTCAGTACTTC. This sequence encodes CASSLGVTNIQYF.

The chain uses TRBV7-9 and TRBJ2-3; TRBD2 aligns across 14 bases. The length of the CDR3 is 19 residues. With 5 bases clipped from V and 0 bases from J, the junction kept 10 bases outside the gene matches. Germline lookup yields CDR1 SEHNR and CDR2 FQNEAQ (reference sequence). CDR3 in DNA: TGTGCCAGCAGCCGAACAGGACTAGCGGGGGGATCTAGCACAGATACGCAGTATTTT. This encodes CASSRTGLAGGSSTDTQYF. The full variable domain, in which reference TRBV7-9 and TRBJ2-3 provide the parts outside the CDR3, is DTGVSQNPRHKITKRGQNVTFRCDPISEHNRLYWYRQTLGQGPEFLTYFQNEAQLEKSRLLSDRFSAERPKGSFSTLEIQRTEQGDSAMYLCASSRTGLAGGSSTDTQYFGPGTRLTVL.

The rearrangement uses TRBV6-2 or TRBV6-3 and TRBJ1-5; D is unclear. CDR1 is MNHEY, CDR2 SVGEGT, per germline. The CDR3 is 14 residues long. The V gene lost 2 bases and the J gene lost 2 bases, with 7 bases spanning the gap. Here the CDR3 DNA reads TGTGCCAGCAGTTACCCGCAGGGCAATCAGCCCCAGCATTTT. Its translation: CASSYPQGNQPQHF.

The chain is built from TRBV12-3 or TRBV12-4 and TRBJ1-1, with a tentative D call TRBD1 (5 bases). Deletions cut 5 bases from V and 4 bases from J, with 11 bases between. This CDR3 region has 13 residues. CDR3 in DNA: TGTGCCAGCAGTGGACCAGGGATCACTGAAGCTTTCTTT. Encoded protein: CASSGPGITEAFF.

The chain links TRBV3-1 (or the pseudogene TRBV3-2) to TRBJ2-5; D is unresolved. The germline CDR1 and CDR2 sequences are LGHDT and YNNKEL (reference sequence). This CDR3 comprises 15 residues. The V end was cut by 0 bases, the J end by 1 base, with 9 bases between. CDR3 bases: TGTGCCAGCAGCCAAGAGCGGCTCCTCCAAGAGACCCAGTACTTC. This sequence encodes CASSQERLLQETQYF.

The table lists this clone with a count of one. The chain is built from TRBV9 and TRBJ2-5; D is perhaps TRBD1 (7 bases). Per the germline V gene, CDR1 is SGDLS and CDR2 is YYNGEE. Trimming stripped 3 bases from V and 4 bases from J, with 13 bases between. This CDR3 is 14 amino acids long. DNA of the CDR3: TGTGCCAGCAGCGCAGGGGGAGGAGGAGAGACCCAGTACTTC. Its protein product is CASSAGGGGETQYF.

Concerning this clone itself: This sample also contains other DNA sequences that code for the same CDR3. V is TRBV30 and J is TRBJ2-5; D is unclear. V lost 3 bases to trimming and J lost 5 bases, with 16 bases between them. CDR3 length: 14 amino acids. Germline V lookup: CDR1 GTSNPN, CDR2 SVGIG (reference sequence). The CDR3 protein is CAWSVMSTGETQYF. CDR3 sequence (DNA): TGTGCCTGGAGCGTAATGTCCACCGGGGAGACCCAGTACTTC.

This chain links TRBV7-9 with TRBJ2-7; tentative D call: TRBD2 (5 bases). Germline V lookup: CDR1 SEHNR, CDR2 FQNEAQ (reference sequence). The CDR3 loop spans 14 amino acids. Trimming took 1 base from V and 2 from J, leaving 9 bases between them. The CDR3 protein is CASSLDGVPYEQYF. DNA for the CDR3: TGTGCCAGCAGCTTAGACGGGGTCCCCTACGAGCAGTACTTC.